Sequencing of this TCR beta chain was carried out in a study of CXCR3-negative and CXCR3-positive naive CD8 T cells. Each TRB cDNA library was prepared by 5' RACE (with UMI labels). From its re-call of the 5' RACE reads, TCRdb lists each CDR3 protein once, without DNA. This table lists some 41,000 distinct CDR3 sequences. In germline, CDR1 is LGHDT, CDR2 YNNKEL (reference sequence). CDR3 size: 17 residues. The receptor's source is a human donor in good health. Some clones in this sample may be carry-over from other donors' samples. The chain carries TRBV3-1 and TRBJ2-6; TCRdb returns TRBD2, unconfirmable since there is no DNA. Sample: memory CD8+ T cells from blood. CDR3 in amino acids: CASSQGTSSSGANVLTF.